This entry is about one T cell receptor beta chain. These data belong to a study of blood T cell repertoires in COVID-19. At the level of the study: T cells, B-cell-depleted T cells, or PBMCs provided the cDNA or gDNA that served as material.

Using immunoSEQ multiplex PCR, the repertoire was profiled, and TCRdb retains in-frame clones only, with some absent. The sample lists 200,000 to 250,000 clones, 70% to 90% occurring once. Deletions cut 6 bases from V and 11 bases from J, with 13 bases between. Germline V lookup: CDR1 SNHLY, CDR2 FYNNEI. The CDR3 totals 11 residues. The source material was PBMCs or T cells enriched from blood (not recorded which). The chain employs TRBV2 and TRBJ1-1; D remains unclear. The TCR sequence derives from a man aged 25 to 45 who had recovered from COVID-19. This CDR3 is CASREGGSAFF. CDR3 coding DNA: TGTGCCAGCAGGGAGGGTGGTTCGGCTTTCTTT.